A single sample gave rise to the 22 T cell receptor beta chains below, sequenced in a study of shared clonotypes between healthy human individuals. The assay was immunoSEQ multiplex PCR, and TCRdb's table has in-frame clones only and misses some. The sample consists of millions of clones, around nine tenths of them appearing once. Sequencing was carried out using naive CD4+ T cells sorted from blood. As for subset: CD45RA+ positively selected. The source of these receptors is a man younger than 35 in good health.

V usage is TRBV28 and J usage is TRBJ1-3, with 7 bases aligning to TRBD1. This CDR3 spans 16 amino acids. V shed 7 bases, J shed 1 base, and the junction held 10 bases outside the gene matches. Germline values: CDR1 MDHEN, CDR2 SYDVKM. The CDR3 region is CASTQGTVRSGNTIYF. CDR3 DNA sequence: TGTGCCAGCACTCAAGGGACAGTGAGATCTGGAAACACCATATATTTT.

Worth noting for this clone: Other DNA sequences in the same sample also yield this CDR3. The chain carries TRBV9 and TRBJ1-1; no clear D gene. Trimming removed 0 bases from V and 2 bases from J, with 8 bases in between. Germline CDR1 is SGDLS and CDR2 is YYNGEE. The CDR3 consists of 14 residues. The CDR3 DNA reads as TGTGCCAGCAGCGTAGCGGGAGTAAACACTGAAGCTTTCTTT. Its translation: CASSVAGVNTEAFF.

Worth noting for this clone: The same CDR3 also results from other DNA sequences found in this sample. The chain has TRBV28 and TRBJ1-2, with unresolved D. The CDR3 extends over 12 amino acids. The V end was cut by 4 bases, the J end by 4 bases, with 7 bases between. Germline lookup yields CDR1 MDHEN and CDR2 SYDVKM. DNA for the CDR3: TGTGCCAGCAGTTCGGGCCCCTATGGCTACACCTTC. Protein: CASSSGPYGYTF.

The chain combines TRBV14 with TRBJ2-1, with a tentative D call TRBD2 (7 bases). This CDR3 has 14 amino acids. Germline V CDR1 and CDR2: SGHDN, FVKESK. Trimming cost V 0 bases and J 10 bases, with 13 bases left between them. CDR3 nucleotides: TGTGCCAGCAGCCAAGAGATATGGGGGGGCGAGCAGTTCTTC. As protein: CASSQEIWGGEQFF.

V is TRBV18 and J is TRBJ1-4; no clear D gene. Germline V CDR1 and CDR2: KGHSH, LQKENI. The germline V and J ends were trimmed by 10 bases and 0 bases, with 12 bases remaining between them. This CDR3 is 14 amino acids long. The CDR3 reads CATGFGATNEKLFF. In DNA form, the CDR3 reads TGTGCCACCGGATTCGGGGCAACTAATGAAAAACTGTTTTTT.

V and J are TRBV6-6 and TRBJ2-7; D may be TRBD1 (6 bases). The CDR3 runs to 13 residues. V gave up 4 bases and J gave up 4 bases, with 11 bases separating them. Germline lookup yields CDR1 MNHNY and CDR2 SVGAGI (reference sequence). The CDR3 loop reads CASSSQGLYEQYF. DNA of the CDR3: TGTGCCAGCAGTTCACAGGGTTTGTACGAGCAGTACTTC.

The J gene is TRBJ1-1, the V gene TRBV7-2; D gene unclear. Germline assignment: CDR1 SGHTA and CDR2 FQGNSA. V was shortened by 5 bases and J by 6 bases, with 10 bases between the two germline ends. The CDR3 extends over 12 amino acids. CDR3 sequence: CASSHPGAEAFF. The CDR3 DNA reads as TGTGCCAGCAGCCATCCAGGAGCTGAAGCTTTCTTT.

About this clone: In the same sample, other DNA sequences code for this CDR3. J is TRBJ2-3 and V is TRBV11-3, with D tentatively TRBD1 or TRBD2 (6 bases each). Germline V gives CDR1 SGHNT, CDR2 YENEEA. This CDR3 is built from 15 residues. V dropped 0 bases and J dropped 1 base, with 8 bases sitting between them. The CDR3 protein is CASSLDGGRTDTQYF. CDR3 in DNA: TGTGCCAGCAGCTTAGACGGGGGCCGCACAGATACGCAGTATTTT.

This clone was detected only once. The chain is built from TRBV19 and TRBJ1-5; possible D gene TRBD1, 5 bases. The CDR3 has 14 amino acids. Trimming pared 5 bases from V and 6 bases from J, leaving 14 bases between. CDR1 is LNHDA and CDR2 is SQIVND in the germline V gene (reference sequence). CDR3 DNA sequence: TGTGCCAGTAGTGCGCACCAGGGTGTTCAGCCCCAGCATTTT. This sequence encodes CASSAHQGVQPQHF.

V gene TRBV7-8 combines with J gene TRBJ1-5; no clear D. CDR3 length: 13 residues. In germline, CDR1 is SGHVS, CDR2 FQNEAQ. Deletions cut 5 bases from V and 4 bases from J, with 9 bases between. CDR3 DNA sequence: TGTGCCAGCAGCCCTTCAATGAATCAGCCCCAGCATTTT. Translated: CASSPSMNQPQHF.

CDR3 coding DNA: TGCGCCAGCAGAGAGGATAACCAAGAGACCCAGTACTTC. Protein product: CASREDNQETQYF. This chain uses TRBV5-1 with TRBJ2-5, with D unclear. Per the germline V gene, CDR1 is SGHRS and CDR2 is YFSETQ. V lost 5 bases and J 0 bases, leaving 8 bases between the germline ends. The CDR3 is made up of 13 amino acids. The full variable domain, in which reference TRBV5-1 and TRBJ2-5 provide the parts outside the CDR3, is KAGVTQTPRYLIKTRGQQVTLSCSPISGHRSVSWYQQTPGQGLQFLFEYFSETQRNKGNFPGRFSGRQFSNSRSEMNVSTLELGDSALYLCASREDNQETQYFGPGTRLLVL.

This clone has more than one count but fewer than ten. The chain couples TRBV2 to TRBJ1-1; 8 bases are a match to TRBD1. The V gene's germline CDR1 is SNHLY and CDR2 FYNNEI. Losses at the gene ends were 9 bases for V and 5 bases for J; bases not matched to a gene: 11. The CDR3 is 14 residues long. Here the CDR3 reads CASRGRTGKTEAFF. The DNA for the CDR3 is TGTGCCAGTAGAGGGAGGACAGGGAAAACTGAAGCTTTCTTT.

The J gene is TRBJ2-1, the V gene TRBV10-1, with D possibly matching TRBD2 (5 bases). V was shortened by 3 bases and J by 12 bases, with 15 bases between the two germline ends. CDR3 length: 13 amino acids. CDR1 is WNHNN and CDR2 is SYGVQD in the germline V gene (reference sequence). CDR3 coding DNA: TGCGCCAGCAGTGAAGGAGCGGAAGGTGGGCAGTTCTTC. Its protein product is CASSEGAEGGQFF.

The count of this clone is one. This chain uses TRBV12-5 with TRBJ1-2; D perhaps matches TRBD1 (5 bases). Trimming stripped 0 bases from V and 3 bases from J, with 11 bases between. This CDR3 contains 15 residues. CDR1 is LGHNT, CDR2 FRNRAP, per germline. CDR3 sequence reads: CASGLVPPRDYGYTF. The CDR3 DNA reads TGTGCTAGTGGTTTGGTTCCCCCCAGGGACTATGGCTACACCTTC.

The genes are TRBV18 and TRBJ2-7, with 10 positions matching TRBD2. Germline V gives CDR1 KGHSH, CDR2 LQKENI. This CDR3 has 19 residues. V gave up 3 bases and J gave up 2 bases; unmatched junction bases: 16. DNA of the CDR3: TGTGCCAGCTCACCCGGTCGGGGGGCGTATAGCGGGGGGCCCTACGAGCAGTACTTC. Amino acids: CASSPGRGAYSGGPYEQYF.

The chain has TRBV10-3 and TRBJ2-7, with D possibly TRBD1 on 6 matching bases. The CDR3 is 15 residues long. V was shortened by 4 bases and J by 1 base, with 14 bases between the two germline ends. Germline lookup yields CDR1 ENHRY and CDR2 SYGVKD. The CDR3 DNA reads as TGTGCCATCAGTGTTCAGGGGCTTGAATCCTACGAGCAGTACTTC. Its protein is CAISVQGLESYEQYF.

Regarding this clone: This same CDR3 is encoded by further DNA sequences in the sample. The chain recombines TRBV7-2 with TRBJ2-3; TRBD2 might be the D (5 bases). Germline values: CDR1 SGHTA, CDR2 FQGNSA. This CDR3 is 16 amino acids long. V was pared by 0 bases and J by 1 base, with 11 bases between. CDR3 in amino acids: CASSLARTGGTDTQYF. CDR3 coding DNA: TGTGCCAGCAGCTTAGCCCGGACTGGGGGCACAGATACGCAGTATTTT.

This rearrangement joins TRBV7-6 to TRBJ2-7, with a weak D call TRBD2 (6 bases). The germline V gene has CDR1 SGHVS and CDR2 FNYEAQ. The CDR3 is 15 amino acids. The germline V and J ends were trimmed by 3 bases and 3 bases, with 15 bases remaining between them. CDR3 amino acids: CASSLEGGAIYEQYF. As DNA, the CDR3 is TGTGCCAGCAGCTTGGAGGGCGGGGCTATCTACGAGCAGTACTTC.

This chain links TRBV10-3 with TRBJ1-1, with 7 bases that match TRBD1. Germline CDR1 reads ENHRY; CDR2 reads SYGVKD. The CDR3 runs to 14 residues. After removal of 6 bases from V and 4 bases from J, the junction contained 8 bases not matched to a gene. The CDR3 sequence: CAISTTGDPTEAFF. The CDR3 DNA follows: TGTGCCATCAGCACCACAGGGGATCCCACTGAAGCTTTCTTT.

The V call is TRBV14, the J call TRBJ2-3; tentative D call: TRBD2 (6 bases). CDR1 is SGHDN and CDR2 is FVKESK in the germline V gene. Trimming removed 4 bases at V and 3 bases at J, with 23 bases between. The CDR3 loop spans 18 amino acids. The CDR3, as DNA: TGTGCCAGCAGCCCTCAGGTCACGGGGCTAGCGAAGACAGATACGCAGTATTTT. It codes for CASSPQVTGLAKTDTQYF. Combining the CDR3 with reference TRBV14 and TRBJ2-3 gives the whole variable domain EAGVTQFPSHSVIEKGQTVTLRCDPISGHDNLYWYRRVMGKEIKFLLHFVKESKQDESGMPNNRFLAERTGGTYSTLKVQPAELEDSGVYFCASSPQVTGLAKTDTQYFGPGTRLTVL.

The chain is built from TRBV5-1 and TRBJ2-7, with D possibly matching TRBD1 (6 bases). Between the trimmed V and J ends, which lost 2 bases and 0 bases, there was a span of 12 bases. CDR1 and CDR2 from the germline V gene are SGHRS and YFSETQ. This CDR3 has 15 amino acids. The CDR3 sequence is CASSFLGADSYEQYF. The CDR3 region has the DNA TGCGCCAGCAGCTTTTTGGGGGCCGACTCCTACGAGCAGTACTTC. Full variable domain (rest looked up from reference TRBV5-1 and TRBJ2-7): KAGVTQTPRYLIKTRGQQVTLSCSPISGHRSVSWYQQTPGQGLQFLFEYFSETQRNKGNFPGRFSGRQFSNSRSEMNVSTLELGDSALYLCASSFLGADSYEQYFGPGTRLTVT.

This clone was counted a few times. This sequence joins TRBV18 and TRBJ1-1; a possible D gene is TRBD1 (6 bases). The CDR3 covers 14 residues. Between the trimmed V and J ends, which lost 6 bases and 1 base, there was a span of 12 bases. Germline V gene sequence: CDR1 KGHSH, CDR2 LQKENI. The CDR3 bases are TGTGCCAGCTCCCAAGAGACAGGGAACACTGAAGCTTTCTTT. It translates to CASSQETGNTEAFF. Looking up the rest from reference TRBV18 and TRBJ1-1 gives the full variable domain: NAGVMQNPRHLVRRRGQEARLRCSPMKGHSHVYWYRQLPEEGLKFMVYLQKENIIDESGMPKERFSAEFPKEGPSILRIQQVVRGDSAAYFCASSQETGNTEAFFGQGTRLTVV.